Listed below are T cell receptor beta chains from one sample, sequenced in a study of molecular identifiers for immune sequencing clone quantification. In TCRdb, the PCR reads were re-called with MiXCR into one record per CDR3 protein. The table includes about 86,000 distinct CDR3 sequences, around 27% detected once. Material: naive CD8+ T cells from blood, with Jurkat cell RNA spiked in. The receptors derive from a human donor in good health. Some libraries in this study had Jurkat cell RNA spiked in. Both conserved end residues are part of each CDR3. D genes are given only for firm matches. Only part of the rows carry a size: once, few, many, or a class if the clone is expanded.

j_call: TRBJ2-7
d_call: .
v_call: TRBV5-1
clone_size: many
cdr3_aa: CASSLVPGSNYEQYF
cdr3_nt: TGCGCCAGCAGCTTGGTTCCGGGATCCAACTACGAGCAGTACTTC

j_call: TRBJ2-5
d_call: .
v_call: TRBV12-3/TRBV12-4
clone_size: many
cdr3_aa: CASLGGSQETQYF
cdr3_nt: TGTGCCAGCCTGGGAGGAAGCCAAGAGACCCAGTACTTC

j_call: TRBJ2-7
d_call: TRBD1
v_call: TRBV6-1
clone_size: .
cdr3_aa: CASDLTGPHEQYF
cdr3_nt: TGTGCCAGCGACCTGACAGGGCCCCACGAGCAGTACTTC

j_call: TRBJ2-3
d_call: .
v_call: TRBV29-1
clone_size: many
cdr3_aa: CSVEDPDRDAKGTDTQYF
cdr3_nt: TGCAGCGTTGAAGATCCCGATAGGGACGCAAAAGGTACAGATACGCAGTATTTT

j_call: TRBJ1-6
d_call: .
v_call: TRBV28
clone_size: .
cdr3_aa: CASRQGYNSPLHF
cdr3_nt: TGTGCCAGCCGGCAGGGCTATAATTCACCCCTCCACTTT

j_call: TRBJ1-1
d_call: TRBD1
v_call: TRBV4-3
clone_size: .
cdr3_aa: CASSQDGTDVMNTEAFF
cdr3_nt: TGCGCCAGCAGCCAAGATGGGACAGATGTAATGAACACTGAAGCTTTCTTT

j_call: TRBJ2-2
d_call: TRBD2
v_call: TRBV5-4
clone_size: few
cdr3_aa: CASSHPSGSGELFF
cdr3_nt: TGTGCCAGCAGCCACCCTAGCGGGAGCGGGGAGCTGTTTTTT

j_call: TRBJ1-5
d_call: .
v_call: TRBV6-2/TRBV6-3
clone_size: few
cdr3_aa: CASSKQDRLSNQPQHF
cdr3_nt: TGTGCCAGCAGTAAACAAGACAGACTTAGCAATCAGCCCCAGCATTTT

j_call: TRBJ2-7
d_call: TRBD1
v_call: TRBV10-3
clone_size: .
cdr3_aa: CAISEGQGVEEQYF
cdr3_nt: TGTGCCATCAGTGAGGGACAGGGTGTAGAGGAGCAGTACTTC

j_call: TRBJ1-1
d_call: TRBD1
v_call: TRBV5-6
clone_size: many
cdr3_aa: CASTDRVGTEAFF
cdr3_nt: TGTGCCAGCACCGACAGGGTTGGCACTGAAGCTTTCTTT

j_call: TRBJ2-1
d_call: TRBD1
v_call: TRBV11-3
clone_size: .
cdr3_aa: CASSFGGTGENEEFF
cdr3_nt: TGTGCCAGCAGCTTCGGCGGGACAGGGGAAAATGAGGAGTTCTTC

j_call: TRBJ2-5
d_call: .
v_call: TRBV12-3/TRBV12-4
clone_size: many
cdr3_aa: CASSLGINQETQYF
cdr3_nt: TGTGCCAGCAGTTTAGGTATAAACCAAGAGACCCAGTACTTC

j_call: TRBJ2-7
d_call: TRBD2
v_call: TRBV7-6
clone_size: .
cdr3_aa: CASSVSGRADYEQYF
cdr3_nt: TGTGCCAGCAGCGTTAGCGGGAGGGCCGACTACGAGCAGTACTTC

j_call: TRBJ2-7
d_call: TRBD1
v_call: TRBV4-2
clone_size: .
cdr3_aa: CASSQPGQGGEQYF
cdr3_nt: TGTGCCAGCAGCCAACCGGGACAGGGGGGCGAGCAGTACTTC

j_call: TRBJ2-7
d_call: .
v_call: TRBV4-3
clone_size: few
cdr3_aa: CASSQDLRTSSYEQYF
cdr3_nt: TGCGCCAGCAGCCAAGACTTAAGGACAAGCTCCTACGAGCAGTACTTC

j_call: TRBJ2-2
d_call: .
v_call: TRBV7-9
clone_size: .
cdr3_aa: CASRESPTGELFF
cdr3_nt: TGTGCCAGCAGAGAGAGCCCCACCGGGGAGCTGTTTTTT

j_call: TRBJ2-3
d_call: .
v_call: TRBV5-6
clone_size: many
cdr3_aa: CASSSVLLADTQYF
cdr3_nt: TGTGCCAGCAGCTCGGTCCTTCTCGCAGATACGCAGTATTTT

j_call: TRBJ2-5
d_call: TRBD1
v_call: TRBV6-5
clone_size: few
cdr3_aa: CASSPGQGADQYF
cdr3_nt: TGTGCCAGCAGCCCTGGACAGGGCGCTGACCAGTACTTC

j_call: TRBJ2-7
d_call: .
v_call: TRBV12-3/TRBV12-4
clone_size: .
cdr3_aa: CASSLSGTQSSYEQYF
cdr3_nt: TGTGCCAGCAGTCTCTCCGGGACACAAAGCTCCTACGAGCAGTACTTC

j_call: TRBJ2-7
d_call: .
v_call: TRBV4-3
clone_size: .
cdr3_aa: CASSQTGFSYEQYF
cdr3_nt: TGCGCCAGCAGCCAAACGGGTTTTTCCTACGAGCAGTACTTC

j_call: TRBJ1-3
d_call: .
v_call: TRBV28
clone_size: many
cdr3_aa: CASSFPSGNTIYF
cdr3_nt: TGTGCCAGCAGTTTCCCCTCTGGAAACACCATATATTTT

j_call: TRBJ2-5
d_call: .
v_call: TRBV24-1
clone_size: few
cdr3_aa: CATSVSGQWAGKETQYF
cdr3_nt: TGTGCCACCAGTGTATCCGGACAGTGGGCGGGAAAGGAGACCCAGTACTTC

j_call: TRBJ1-1
d_call: TRBD1
v_call: TRBV6-2/TRBV6-3
clone_size: many
cdr3_aa: CASTRGTGVWMNTEAFF
cdr3_nt: TGTGCCAGCACCCGAGGGACAGGGGTTTGGATGAACACTGAAGCTTTCTTT

j_call: TRBJ2-5
d_call: .
v_call: TRBV4-1
clone_size: many
cdr3_aa: CASSQSGTDQETQYF
cdr3_nt: TGCGCCAGCAGCCAATCCGGGACGGACCAAGAGACCCAGTACTTC

j_call: TRBJ2-6
d_call: .
v_call: TRBV4-3
clone_size: many
cdr3_aa: CASSQDRARANVLTF
cdr3_nt: TGCGCCAGCAGCCAAGATCGGGCGAGGGCCAACGTCCTGACTTTC

j_call: TRBJ1-4
d_call: .
v_call: TRBV10-3
clone_size: few
cdr3_aa: CAISESDKVGEKLFF
cdr3_nt: TGTGCCATCAGTGAGTCCGACAAGGTGGGGGAAAAACTGTTTTTT